This T cell receptor beta chain was documented in a study of a mutant IDH1 vaccine in newly diagnosed glioma. Study background: Of treated patients, around 62% were men and roughly 38% women, averaging around 39 years. Earlier care involved radiotherapy, temozolomide, or both, and the majority received both. Overall study results and limits: Vaccination induced immune responses in around 95% of patients.

Here immunoSEQ multiplex PCR was the method, and the copy in TCRdb shows in-frame clones only, minus some. The data contain roughly 46,000 clones, about nine tenths of them singletons. Time point in this sample: baseline, week 1 (first vaccination visit). As to treatment: pre-vaccination baseline after standard-of-care therapy. Donors had new IDH1-mutant astrocytomas of WHO grade 3 or 4 (ATRX-lost). CDR1 and CDR2 from the germline V gene are SGHDT and YYEEEE. The CDR3 is made up of 13 amino acids. V was pared by 3 bases and J by 5 bases, with 11 bases between. As for this clone: Its specificity is not known.

V is TRBV5-6 and J is TRBJ1-2, with D maybe TRBD1 (5 bases). This sequence originates from a man aged 35 to 55 with glioma. Specimen: PBMCs, collected from a glioma patient treated with radiotherapy, temozolomide or both. CDR3 bases: TGTGCCAGCAGCTCGGGACGTTTGTATGGCTACACCTTC. It is translated as CASSSGRLYGYTF.